The 28 T cell receptor beta chains below were found in one sample sequenced in a study of a mutant IDH1 vaccine in newly diagnosed glioma. The time point was: baseline, week 1 (first vaccination visit). The treatment was: pre-vaccination baseline after standard-of-care therapy. Produced via immunoSEQ multiplex PCR; TCRdb's table is partial and in-frame only. The sample contains 60,000 to 85,000 clones, about four fifths of which appear only once. Here the sequenced sample was PBMCs, taken from a glioma patient treated with radiotherapy, temozolomide or both. Receptor source: a man aged 50-59 years with glioma.

This clone was counted only a few times. V and J are TRBV30 and TRBJ2-5; 7 positions match TRBD2. J gave up 5 bases and V 3 bases, and 6 bases lay outside the gene matches. Germline V gene data show CDR1 as GTSNPN and CDR2 as SVGIG (reference sequence). CDR3 size: 13 residues. Written as DNA, the CDR3 is TGTGCCTGGAGCGCGGTGGGGGGGGAGACCCAGTACTTC. This codes for CAWSAVGGETQYF.

This chain connects TRBV29-1 to TRBJ2-5, with a weak D call TRBD1 (6 bases). The CDR3 is made up of 14 amino acids. Germline CDR1 reads SQVTM; CDR2 reads ANQGSEA. V was trimmed by 1 base and J by 2 bases, leaving 11 bases between them. The CDR3 nucleotides read TGCAGCGTTGAAGCTCTCGACAGGCAAGAGACCCAGTACTTC. Protein: CSVEALDRQETQYF.

V and J are TRBV10-3 and TRBJ2-1; D possibly corresponds to TRBD2 (6 bases). CDR1 ENHRY and CDR2 SYGVKD come from the germline V gene. The length of the CDR3 is 15 residues. Trimming stripped 6 bases from V and 4 bases from J, with 16 bases between. The CDR3 here is CAISLEGSGYNEQFF. The DNA for the CDR3 is TGTGCCATCAGCCTGGAGGGGAGCGGATACAATGAGCAGTTCTTC.

The gene calls are TRBV10-3 and TRBJ1-2; maybe TRBD1 (6 bases). Germline CDR1 reads ENHRY; CDR2 reads SYGVKD. The CDR3 totals 12 residues. Trimming cost V 7 bases and J 2 bases, with 8 bases left between them. CDR3 nucleotides: TGTGCCATCATGGGACAAAACTATGGCTACACCTTC. This gives the protein CAIMGQNYGYTF.

Note on this clone: The junction and the germline gene differ at one end; a read error may be behind it. The chain has TRBV7-9 and TRBJ1-1; D call uncertain. This CDR3 has 12 amino acids. Germline CDR1 reads SEHNR; CDR2 reads FQNEAQ (reference sequence). The CDR3 DNA reads TGTGCCAGCAGCTTAGAAAACACCGAAGCTTTCTTT. Translated, it gives CASSLENTEAFF.

The rearrangement joins TRBV9 to TRBJ2-7; TRBD1 aligns across 9 bases. The CDR3 has 13 residues. Trimming took 0 bases from V and 6 from J; bases not matched to a gene: 1. The germline gives CDR1 SGDLS, CDR2 YYNGEE. As DNA, the CDR3 is TGTGCCAGCAGCGTAGACAGGGGGCGCGAGCAGTACTTC. It encodes CASSVDRGREQYF.

The V gene is TRBV6-8, the J gene TRBJ2-5, with 13 bases that match TRBD2. CDR3 size: 17 residues. Germline V CDR1 and CDR2: MNHGY, SAAAGT. The junction had 12 bases not matched to a gene; V was cut back by 6 bases and J by 5 bases. The CDR3 here is CASRPGLAGPGGETQYF. The CDR3 region has the DNA TGTGCCAGCAGGCCGGGACTAGCGGGGCCCGGTGGGGAGACCCAGTACTTC.

This chain joins TRBV7-9 and TRBJ2-3, with TRBD1 matching 12 bases. J gave up 11 bases and V 2 bases, and 11 bases lay outside the gene matches. Per germline, CDR1 SEHNR and CDR2 FQNEAQ (reference sequence). The CDR3 sequence is 16 residues long. This CDR3 reads CASSLTGTGGRGEQYF. The CDR3 DNA is TGTGCCAGCAGCTTAACGGGGACAGGGGGCAGGGGGGAGCAGTATTTT.

The chain uses TRBV2 and TRBJ2-7; a possible D gene is TRBD1 (6 bases). Germline CDR1 SNHLY, CDR2 FYNNEI. Trimming removed 3 bases from V and 2 bases from J, with 11 bases in between. The CDR3 is 14 amino acids. CDR3 bases: TGTGCCAGCAGTGAGTTACAGGGCCCCTACGAGCAGTACTTC. It is translated as CASSELQGPYEQYF.

V usage is TRBV7-2 and J usage is TRBJ2-3, with D tentatively TRBD1 (6 bases). Germline loops: CDR1 SGHTA, CDR2 FQGNSA. The V end lost 4 bases, the J end lost 2 bases, and 25 bases lay between the germline ends. This CDR3 is 19 amino acids long. CDR3 bases: TGTGCCAGCAGCTCCCCCGTAAAAGACGGGACACACTCCACAGATACGCAGTATTTT. Its translation: CASSSPVKDGTHSTDTQYF. The full variable domain, with the rest looked up from reference TRBV7-2 and TRBJ2-3, is GAGVSQSPSNKVTEKGKDVELRCDPISGHTALYWYRQSLGQGLEFLIYFQGNSAPDKSGLPSDRFSAERTGGSVSTLTIQRTQQEDSAVYLCASSSPVKDGTHSTDTQYFGPGTRLTVL.

The V gene is TRBV9, the J gene TRBJ2-2, with D perhaps TRBD1 (6 bases). V was clipped by 3 bases and J by 1 base, with 7 bases between them. CDR3 length: 14 amino acids. Per the germline V gene, CDR1 is SGDLS and CDR2 is YYNGEE. The CDR3 sequence: CASSGGLNTGELFF. CDR3 nucleotides: TGTGCCAGCAGCGGGGGGCTGAACACCGGGGAGCTGTTTTTT.

V is TRBV6-6 and J is TRBJ2-7, with unresolved D. V lost 6 bases and J lost 1, with 16 bases in between. CDR3 size: 15 residues. Germline values: CDR1 MNHNY, CDR2 SVGAGI (reference sequence). The chain's CDR3 is CASSPGLETSYEQYF. Written as DNA, the CDR3 is TGTGCCAGCAGCCCGGGCCTCGAGACTTCCTACGAGCAGTACTTC.

Points on this clone: One junction end does not reproduce the germline sequence, and a read error may be involved. The rearrangement links TRBV7-7 to TRBJ1-1, with TRBD1 as a possible D gene (5 bases). CDR1 and CDR2 (germline): SSHAT, FNYEAQ (reference sequence). CDR3 length equals 13 residues. The CDR3 DNA is TGTGCTAGCAGCGTGACAGTAAACACTGAAGCTTTCTTT. Residues: CASSVTVNTEAFF. The whole variable domain, remainder taken from reference TRBV7-7 and TRBJ1-1, is GAGVSQSPRYKVTKRGQDVTLRCDPISSHATLYWYQQALGQGPEFLTYFNYEAQPDKSGLPSDRFSAERPEGSISTLTIQRTEQRDSAMYRCASSVTVNTEAFFGQGTRLTVV.

The genes are TRBV30 and TRBJ1-5; possibly TRBD1 for D (5 bases). The CDR3 extends over 13 amino acids. The V gene lost 2 bases and the J gene lost 3 bases, with 8 bases spanning the gap. Germline CDR1 and CDR2: GTSNPN and SVGIG (reference sequence). The CDR3 spells CAWSRGDNQPQHF. The CDR3 bases are TGTGCCTGGAGTCGAGGGGACAATCAGCCCCAGCATTTT.

CDR3 bases: TGTGCCAGCAGTCGGTTGGGACAGTTGTTCACTGAAGCTTTCTTT. It codes for CASSRLGQLFTEAFF. The V gene is TRBV27, the J gene TRBJ1-1; the match to TRBD1 covers 7 bases. This CDR3 contains 15 residues. Trimming removed 5 bases from V and 4 bases from J; junction bases left unmatched: 10. Germline CDR1 is MNHEY and CDR2 is SMNVEV (reference sequence).

V and J are TRBV4-3 and TRBJ2-3, with 8 bases matching TRBD1. Trimming cost V 1 base and J 3 bases; bases outside gene matches: 9. The CDR3 length is 17 residues. The germline gives CDR1 LGHNA, CDR2 YSLEER. The CDR3 region is CASSQVRVQGDTDTQYF. DNA for the CDR3: TGCGCCAGCAGCCAAGTTAGGGTACAGGGGGATACAGATACGCAGTATTTT.

The genes are TRBV7-9 and TRBJ1-1; no reliable D call. V was cut by 5 bases and J by 1 base, with 11 bases left in between. The germline V gene has CDR1 SEHNR and CDR2 FQNEAQ (reference sequence). This CDR3 is 14 amino acids long. CDR3 nucleotide sequence: TGTGCCAGCAGCCCGTCCGGGAGGAACACTGAAGCTTTCTTT. It specifies CASSPSGRNTEAFF.

This clone was picked up a small number of times. The CDR3 loop is CASSITGEEAFF. The CDR3 coding sequence is TGTGCCAGCAGTATTACAGGGGAGGAAGCTTTCTTT. V usage is TRBV27 and J usage is TRBJ1-1; 7 nucleotides align to TRBD1. V gave up 5 bases and J gave up 8 bases; unmatched junction bases: 5. The CDR3 runs to 12 residues. Per the germline V gene, CDR1 is MNHEY and CDR2 is SMNVEV (reference sequence).

The chain uses TRBV11-2 and TRBJ2-2; D is undetermined. Germline CDR1 reads SGHAT; CDR2 reads FQNNGV. Between the trimmed V and J ends, which lost 5 bases and 3 bases, there was a span of 13 bases. The CDR3 is 15 residues long. CDR3 coding DNA: TGTGCCAGCAGCCCGGAACCGTCCTACACCGGGGAGCTGTTTTTT. This encodes CASSPEPSYTGELFF.

The V call is TRBV7-9, the J call TRBJ2-5; D possibly corresponds to TRBD1 (5 bases). Germline lookup yields CDR1 SEHNR and CDR2 FQNEAQ (reference sequence). Trimming pared 6 bases from V and 5 bases from J, leaving 10 bases between. This CDR3 comprises 12 residues. The DNA for the CDR3 is TGTGCCAGCAGGGGGCTAGATGAGACCCAGTACTTC. It codes for CASRGLDETQYF.

By share of the sample, this clone is large. The chain uses TRBV12-5 and TRBJ2-1, with 9 positions matching TRBD2. This CDR3 is 15 amino acids long. The V gene end was trimmed by 5 bases and the J gene end by 3 bases; junction bases not matched to a gene: 5. The germline CDR1 and CDR2 sequences are LGHNT and FRNRAP. CDR3 loop: CASGPGTSSYNEQFF. CDR3 sequence (DNA): TGTGCTAGTGGTCCCGGGACTAGCAGCTACAATGAGCAGTTCTTC.

This chain links TRBV25-1 with TRBJ1-4, with TRBD1 matching 12 bases. CDR1 and CDR2 from the germline V gene are MGHDK and SYGVNS. Unmatched junction bases numbered 8, after V lost 7 bases and J lost 8 bases. The CDR3 consists of 15 residues. As DNA, the CDR3 is TGTGCCAGCACTTACGGGACAGGGGGCAGAGAAAAACTGTTTTTT. Its translation: CASTYGTGGREKLFF.

V is TRBV11-3 and J is TRBJ2-2, with D unresolved. The germline gives CDR1 SGHNT, CDR2 YENEEA. V lost 5 bases to trimming and J lost 4 bases, with 8 bases between them. This CDR3 spans 13 amino acids. CDR3 amino acids: CASSQTVTGELFF. The CDR3 DNA reads as TGTGCCAGCAGCCAAACAGTCACCGGGGAGCTGTTTTTT.

This clone was recorded at least ten times. Other DNA sequences in this sample translate to the same CDR3. The V gene is TRBV6-5, the J gene TRBJ1-1; TRBD1 agrees at 10 bases. The ends lost 5 bases at V and 1 base at J; junction bases unmatched: 4. This CDR3 has 15 residues. The germline gives CDR1 MNHEY, CDR2 SVGAGI. CDR3 nucleotides: TGTGCCAGCAGTCCCCGGGACAGGGGGAACACTGAAGCTTTCTTT. Its translation is CASSPRDRGNTEAFF.

The V and J genes are TRBV6-1 and TRBJ2-1; no clear D. Per germline, CDR1 MNHNS and CDR2 SASEGT. CDR3 size: 15 residues. With 0 bases removed from V and 1 base from J, the gap between germline ends came to 7 bases. This chain's CDR3 is CASSEATVSYNEQFF. In nucleotides, the CDR3 is TGTGCCAGCAGTGAAGCTACAGTTTCCTACAATGAGCAGTTCTTC.

The CDR3 region is CASSIQGPGANVLTF. The CDR3 bases are TGTGCCAGTAGTATACAGGGGCCAGGGGCCAACGTCCTGACTTTC. This chain uses TRBV19 with TRBJ2-6; maybe TRBD1 (6 bases). Germline V gene sequence: CDR1 LNHDA, CDR2 SQIVND (reference sequence). With 2 bases removed from V and 4 bases from J, the gap between germline ends came to 9 bases. This CDR3 contains 15 residues.

This rearrangement joins TRBV7-8 to TRBJ2-1, with 12 nucleotides matching TRBD2. This CDR3 has 16 residues. The V and J ends lost 11 bases and 6 bases, in that order; junction bases with no gene match: 14. CDR1 and CDR2 (germline): SGHVS, FQNEAQ. The CDR3 DNA is TGTGCCGCCTCGGACGGCCGACTAGCGGGGGTCAATGAGCAGTTCTTC. It translates to CAASDGRLAGVNEQFF. The full variable domain, completed using reference TRBV7-8 and TRBJ2-1, is GAGVSQSPRYKVAKRGQDVALRCDPISGHVSLFWYQQALGQGPEFLTYFQNEAQLDKSGLPSDRFFAERPEGSVSTLKIQRTQQEDSAVYLCAASDGRLAGVNEQFFGPGTRLTVL.

This clone was recorded a few times. The chain has TRBV2 and TRBJ1-1, with D tentatively TRBD1 (5 bases). In germline, CDR1 is SNHLY, CDR2 FYNNEI. This CDR3 has 13 residues. The CDR3 spells CALLAGWNTEAFF. In nucleotides, the CDR3 is TGTGCGCTACTGGCAGGGTGGAACACTGAAGCTTTCTTT.